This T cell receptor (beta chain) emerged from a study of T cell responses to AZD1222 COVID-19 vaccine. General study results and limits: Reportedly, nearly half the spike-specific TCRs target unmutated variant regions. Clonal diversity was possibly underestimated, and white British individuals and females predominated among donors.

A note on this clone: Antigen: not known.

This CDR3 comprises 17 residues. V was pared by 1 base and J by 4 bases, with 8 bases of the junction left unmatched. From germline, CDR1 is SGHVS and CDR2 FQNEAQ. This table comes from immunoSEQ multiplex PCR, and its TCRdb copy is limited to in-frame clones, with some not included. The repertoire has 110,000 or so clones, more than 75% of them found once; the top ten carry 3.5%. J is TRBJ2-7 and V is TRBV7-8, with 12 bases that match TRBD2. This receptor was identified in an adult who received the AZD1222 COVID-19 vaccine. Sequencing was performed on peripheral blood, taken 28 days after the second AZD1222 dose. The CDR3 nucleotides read TGTGCCAGCAGCTTAGTCTCCGCTAGCGGGGGGGCATACGAGCAGTACTTC. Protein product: CASSLVSASGGAYEQYF.